This T cell receptor beta chain originates from a study of metastatic and nonmetastatic thyroid tumors. Study information: Repertoire comparison spanned blood and tumor or nodule tissue of malignant and benign thyroid patients.

This clone was picked up many times. The antigen remains unidentified. Findings of the study overall: Within blood and tumor, benign nodules reportedly had significantly lower TCR beta diversity than malignant thyroid tumors did.

The germline V gene has CDR1 SNHLY and CDR2 FYNNEI. Between the trimmed V and J ends, which lost 2 bases and 13 bases, there was a span of 9 bases. This CDR3 is 11 amino acids long. Patients were all untreated before their thyroid surgery. Under the authors' procedure: The authors used CDR3 differences across clinicopathological groups to build a distant-metastasis classifier for papillary thyroid cancer. From the PCR reads, TCRdb re-called clones with MiXCR. TCRdb's processing, not the authors' own work, is the source of the V and J calls. This table has over 70,000 clones, roughly 18% appearing once.

Sequenced sample: blood. The TCR comes from a female donor with papillary thyroid cancer or a benign thyroid nodule (not recorded which). Some clones in this sample may be carry-over from other donors' samples. The rearrangement joins TRBV2 to TRBJ1-5; D is undetermined. The CDR3 DNA follows: TGTGCCAGCAGTGAAAGGCCGGGACAGCATTTT. It yields the protein CASSERPGQHF.